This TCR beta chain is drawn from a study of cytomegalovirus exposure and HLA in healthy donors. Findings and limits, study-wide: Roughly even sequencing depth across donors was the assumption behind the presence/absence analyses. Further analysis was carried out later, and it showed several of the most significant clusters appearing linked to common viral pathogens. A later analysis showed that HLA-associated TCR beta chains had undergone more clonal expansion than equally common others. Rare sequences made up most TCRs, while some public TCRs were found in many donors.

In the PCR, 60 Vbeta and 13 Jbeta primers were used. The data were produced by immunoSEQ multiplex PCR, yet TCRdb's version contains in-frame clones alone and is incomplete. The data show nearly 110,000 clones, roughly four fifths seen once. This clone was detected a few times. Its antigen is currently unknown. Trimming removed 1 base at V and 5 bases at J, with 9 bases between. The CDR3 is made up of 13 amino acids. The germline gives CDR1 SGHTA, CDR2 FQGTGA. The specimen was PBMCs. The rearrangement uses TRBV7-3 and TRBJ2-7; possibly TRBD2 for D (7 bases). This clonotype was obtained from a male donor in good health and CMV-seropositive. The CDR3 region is CASSLRGGHEQYF. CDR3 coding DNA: TGTGCCAGCAGCTTAAGGGGGGGCCACGAGCAGTACTTC.